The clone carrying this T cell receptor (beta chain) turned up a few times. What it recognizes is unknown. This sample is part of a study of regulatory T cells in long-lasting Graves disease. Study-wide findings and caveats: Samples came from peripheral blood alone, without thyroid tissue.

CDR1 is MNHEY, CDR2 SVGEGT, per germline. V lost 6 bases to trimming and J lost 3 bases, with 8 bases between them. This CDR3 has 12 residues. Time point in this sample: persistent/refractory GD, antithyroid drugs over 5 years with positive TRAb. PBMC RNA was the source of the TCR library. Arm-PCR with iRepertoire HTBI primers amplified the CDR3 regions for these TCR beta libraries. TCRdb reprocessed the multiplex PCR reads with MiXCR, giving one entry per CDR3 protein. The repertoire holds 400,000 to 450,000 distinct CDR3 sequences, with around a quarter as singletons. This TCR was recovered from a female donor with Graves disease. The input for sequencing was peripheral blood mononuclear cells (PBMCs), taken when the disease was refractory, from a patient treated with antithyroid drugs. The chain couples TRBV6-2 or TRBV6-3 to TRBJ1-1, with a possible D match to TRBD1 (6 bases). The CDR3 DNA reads TGTGCCAGCAGAGGACAGTACACTGAAGCTTTCTTT. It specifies CASRGQYTEAFF.